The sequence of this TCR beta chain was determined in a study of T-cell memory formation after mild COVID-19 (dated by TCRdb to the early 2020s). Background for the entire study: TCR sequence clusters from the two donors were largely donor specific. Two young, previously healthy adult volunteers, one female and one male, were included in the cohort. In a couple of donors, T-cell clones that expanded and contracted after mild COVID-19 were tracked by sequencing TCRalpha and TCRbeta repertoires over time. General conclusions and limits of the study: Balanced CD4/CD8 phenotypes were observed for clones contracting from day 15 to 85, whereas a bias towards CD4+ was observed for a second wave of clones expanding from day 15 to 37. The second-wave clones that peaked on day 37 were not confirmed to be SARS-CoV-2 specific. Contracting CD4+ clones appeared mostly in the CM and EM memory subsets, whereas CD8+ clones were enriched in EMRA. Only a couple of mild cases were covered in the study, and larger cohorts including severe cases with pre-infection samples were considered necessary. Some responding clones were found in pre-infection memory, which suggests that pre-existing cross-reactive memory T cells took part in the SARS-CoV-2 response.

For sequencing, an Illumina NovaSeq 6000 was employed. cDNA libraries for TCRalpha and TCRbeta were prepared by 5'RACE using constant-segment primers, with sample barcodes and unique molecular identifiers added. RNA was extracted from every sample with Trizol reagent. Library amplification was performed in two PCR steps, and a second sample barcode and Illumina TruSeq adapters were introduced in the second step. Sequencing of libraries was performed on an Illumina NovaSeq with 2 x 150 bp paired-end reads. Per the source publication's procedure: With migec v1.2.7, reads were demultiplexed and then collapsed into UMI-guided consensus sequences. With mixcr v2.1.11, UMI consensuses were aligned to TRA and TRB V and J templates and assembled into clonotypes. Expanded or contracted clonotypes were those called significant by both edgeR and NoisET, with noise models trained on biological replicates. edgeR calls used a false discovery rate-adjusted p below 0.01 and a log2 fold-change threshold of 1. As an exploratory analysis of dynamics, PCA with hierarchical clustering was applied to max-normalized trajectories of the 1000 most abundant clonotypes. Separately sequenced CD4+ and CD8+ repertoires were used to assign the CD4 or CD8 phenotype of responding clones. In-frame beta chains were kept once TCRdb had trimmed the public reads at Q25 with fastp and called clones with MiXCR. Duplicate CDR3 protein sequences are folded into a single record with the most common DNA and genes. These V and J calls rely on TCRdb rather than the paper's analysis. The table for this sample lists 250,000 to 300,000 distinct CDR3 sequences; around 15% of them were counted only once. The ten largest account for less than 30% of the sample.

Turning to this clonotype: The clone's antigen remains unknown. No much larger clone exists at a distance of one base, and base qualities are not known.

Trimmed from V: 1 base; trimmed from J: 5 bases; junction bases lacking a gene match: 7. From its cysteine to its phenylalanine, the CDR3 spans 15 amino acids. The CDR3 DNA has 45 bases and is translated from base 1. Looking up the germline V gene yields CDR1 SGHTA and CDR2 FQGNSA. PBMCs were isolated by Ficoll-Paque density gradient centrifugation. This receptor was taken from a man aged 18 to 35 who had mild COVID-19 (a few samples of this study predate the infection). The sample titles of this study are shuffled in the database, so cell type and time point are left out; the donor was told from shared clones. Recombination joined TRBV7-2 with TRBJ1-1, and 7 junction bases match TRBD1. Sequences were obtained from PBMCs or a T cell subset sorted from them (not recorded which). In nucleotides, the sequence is TGTGCCAGCAGCTTAGGGTCGGCAGGGGGAACTGAAGCTTTCTTT. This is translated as CASSLGSAGGTEAFF.